The 17 T cell receptor beta chains below come from one sample, sequenced in a study of Graves' ophthalmopathy and Graves' hyperthyroidism. Scientists amplified the TCR beta CDR3 regions from RNA transcripts. First-round RT-PCR relied on HTBI primers, and a second-round multiplex PCR came next. MiXCR was run by TCRdb on the multiplex PCR reads, yielding one entry per CDR3 protein. Of about 400,000 distinct CDR3 sequences in the sample, roughly 20% are singletons; the top ten hold 2.5% to 3.5%. Sequencing was performed on peripheral blood. The receptors derive from a woman between 18 and 30 years old with stable Graves' hyperthyroidism.

This rearrangement joins TRBV12-3 or TRBV12-4 to TRBJ1-2; D not resolved. The CDR3 loop spans 12 amino acids. The V end lost 3 bases, the J end lost 8 bases, and 10 bases lay between the germline ends. In DNA, the CDR3 is TGTGCCAGCAGTTTTGCGGGTGCCGGCTACACCTTC. This encodes CASSFAGAGYTF.

This clonotype was counted many times. The chain couples TRBV20-1 to TRBJ1-1; possible D gene TRBD1, 5 bases. The germline V gene encodes CDR1 DFQATT and CDR2 SNEGSKA (reference sequence). The length of the CDR3 is 14 residues. Trimming pared 1 base from V and 6 bases from J, leaving 15 bases between. CDR3: CSARGGSAGPEAFF. In DNA form, the CDR3 reads TGCAGTGCTAGAGGGGGTTCCGCGGGGCCTGAAGCTTTCTTT.

The chain has TRBV12-3 or TRBV12-4 and TRBJ2-7; D ambiguous. This CDR3 contains 12 residues. Between the trimmed V and J ends, which lost 3 bases and 8 bases, there was a span of 11 bases. Here the CDR3 DNA reads TGTGCCAGCAGTTTTGGACGGACCAAGCAGTACTTC. Its translation is CASSFGRTKQYF.

This clonotype was picked up many times. At one of its ends the junction is not consistent with the germline gene, which may arise from a read error. The chain links TRBV7-7 to TRBJ2-7; D is unresolved. Germline CDR1 and CDR2: SSHAT and FNYEAQ (reference sequence). The length of the CDR3 is 11 residues. CDR3 nucleotides: TGTGCTAGCAGCTCCCAAGGGGAGCAGTACTTC. Its translation is CASSSQGEQYF.

This clonotype occurred many times. J is TRBJ1-1 and V is TRBV19; D gene uncertain. This CDR3 contains 14 residues. Germline V lookup: CDR1 LNHDA, CDR2 SQIVND (reference sequence). V was shortened by 3 bases and J by 4 bases, with 12 bases between the two germline ends. The chain's CDR3 is CASSIPQVGTEAFF. CDR3 DNA sequence: TGTGCCAGTAGTATCCCGCAGGTAGGCACTGAAGCTTTCTTT.

Note on this clonotype: The junction shows a germline mismatch at one end, possibly a read error. The chain uses TRBV12-3 or TRBV12-4 and TRBJ2-5; D may be TRBD1 (6 bases). This CDR3 comprises 15 residues. The CDR3: CASTRPGHFQETKYF. The CDR3 coding sequence is TGTGCCAGCACAAGACCGGGACATTTCCAAGAGACCAAGTACTTC.

In this sample, this clonotype turned up many times. The chain recombines TRBV29-1 with TRBJ1-3; TRBD1 is a possible D gene (5 bases). V lost 1 base to trimming and J lost 2 bases, with 12 bases between them. The CDR3 has 15 residues. Germline loops: CDR1 SQVTM, CDR2 ANQGSEA. For the CDR3, the DNA is TGCAGCGTTGAAGTAGGGGCAGCTACTGGAAACACCATATATTTT. Translating it yields CSVEVGAATGNTIYF.

The V gene is TRBV7-2, the J gene TRBJ2-7; D is unclear. CDR1 SGHTA and CDR2 FQGNSA come from the germline V gene. The CDR3 is 12 amino acids. V gave up 1 base and J gave up 5 bases, with 6 bases separating them. This CDR3 reads CASSLVAHEQYF. The CDR3 DNA reads TGTGCCAGCAGCTTAGTTGCCCACGAGCAGTACTTC. Supplemented by reference TRBV7-2 and TRBJ2-7, the full variable domain reads GAGVSQSPSNKVTEKGKDVELRCDPISGHTALYWYRQSLGQGLEFLIYFQGNSAPDKSGLPSDRFSAERTGGSVSTLTIQRTQQEDSAVYLCASSLVAHEQYFGPGTRLTVT.

This clonotype was detected ten times or more. The chain carries TRBV7-2 and TRBJ1-1; the D is unclear. Between the trimmed V and J ends, which lost 5 bases and 1 base, there was a span of 11 bases. The germline V gene encodes CDR1 SGHTA and CDR2 FQGNSA. This CDR3 has 14 residues. Here the CDR3 reads CASSINSPNTEAFF. The CDR3 bases are TGTGCCAGCAGCATCAACAGCCCGAACACTGAAGCTTTCTTT.

This clonotype was detected many times. The CDR3 sequence is CASSREAGRSYEQYF. CDR3 DNA: TGTGCCAGCAGTAGGGAAGCGGGTCGCTCCTACGAGCAGTACTTC. The chain is built from TRBV27 and TRBJ2-7, with D tentatively TRBD2 (6 bases). Germline values: CDR1 MNHEY, CDR2 SMNVEV (reference sequence). V was clipped by 5 bases and J by 0 bases, with 14 bases between them. The CDR3 contains 15 residues.

V is TRBV3-1 and J is TRBJ2-5, with 8 bases aligning to TRBD2. Germline V gives CDR1 LGHDT, CDR2 YNNKEL (reference sequence). The ends lost 6 bases at V and 1 base at J; junction bases unmatched: 13. This CDR3 contains 17 residues. The CDR3, as DNA: TGTGCCAGCAGAAAAACGGGCAATAGCGGGACCCAAGAGACCCAGTACTTC. It is translated as CASRKTGNSGTQETQYF.

This clonotype was detected ten times or more. This rearrangement joins TRBV20-1 to TRBJ1-2; 7 bases align to TRBD1. With 7 bases clipped from V and 4 bases from J, the junction kept 6 bases outside the gene matches. The CDR3 sequence is 12 residues long. The germline CDR1 and CDR2 sequences are DFQATT and SNEGSKA (reference sequence). This CDR3 reads CSDIGGVYGYTF. Written as DNA, the CDR3 is TGCAGTGATATAGGGGGCGTCTATGGCTACACCTTC.

This clonotype was seen repeatedly, ten times or more. The J gene is TRBJ2-7, the V gene TRBV6-8; D tentatively fits TRBD1 or TRBD2 (5 bases each). CDR1 and CDR2 (germline): MNHGY, SAAAGT. The CDR3 length is 17 residues. Trimming took 2 bases from V and 4 from J, leaving 21 bases between them. In DNA form, the CDR3 reads TGTGCCAGCAGTTACGATAAAGTTCCGGGACGGTTATACGAGCAGTACTTC. This translates into CASSYDKVPGRLYEQYF.

This clonotype was counted ten times or more. CDR3 sequence (DNA): TGTGCCAGCAGCTTGGGGGGGGAGAACGGGGAGCTGTTTTTT. It yields the protein CASSLGGENGELFF. This chain uses TRBV7-3 with TRBJ2-2; 7 bases agree with TRBD2. J was trimmed by 7 bases and V by 3 bases; bases with no gene match: 5. The germline gives CDR1 SGHTA, CDR2 FQGTGA. This CDR3 is 14 amino acids long.

In regard to this clonotype: The junction does not match germline at one end; this may be a read error. The chain combines TRBV20-1 with TRBJ2-2; 9 bases fit TRBD1. The germline V gene has CDR1 DFQATT and CDR2 SNEGSKA (reference sequence). The CDR3 contains 15 residues. The CDR3 DNA is TGCAGTGCTTTTGACAGGGGGAGAAACACCGGGGAGCTGTGGTTT. Protein sequence: CSAFDRGRNTGELWF.

The chain links TRBV6-5 to TRBJ2-5; D is uncertain. This CDR3 has 14 residues. Trimming stripped 2 bases from V and 4 bases from J, with 11 bases between. Germline CDR1 is MNHEY and CDR2 is SVGAGI. The CDR3 sequence is CASSYGQARETQYF. The DNA for the CDR3 is TGTGCCAGCAGTTACGGTCAGGCCAGAGAGACCCAGTACTTC.

This clonotype was seen just once. An end of the junction differs from the germline gene, which may be a read error. The rearrangement links TRBV6-1 to TRBJ1-2, with D unclear. Germline values: CDR1 MNHNS, CDR2 SASEGT. The CDR3 is 13 residues long. The CDR3 here is CASSEGMVYGYTF. CDR3 coding DNA: TGTGCCAGCAGCGAAGGAATGGTCTATGGCTACACCTTC.